A single sample is the source of the 4 T cell receptor beta chains below, sequenced in a study of blood T cell repertoires in COVID-19. Profiling relied on immunoSEQ multiplex PCR, and the TCRdb table lists in-frame clones only, not all of them. Here the sample spans 150,000 or so clones, approximately 91% being singletons. Sequencing was carried out using peripheral blood. Source of these receptors: a man younger than 35 with acute or convalescent COVID-19.

This chain joins TRBV4-2 and TRBJ1-3; D remains unclear. The V end lost 0 bases, the J end lost 4 bases, and 7 bases lay between the germline ends. CDR1 and CDR2 (germline): LGHNA, YNFKEQ. The CDR3 has 14 amino acids. The CDR3 DNA reads as TGTGCCAGCAGCCAAGATTACGGGGGAAACACCATATATTTT. It yields the protein CASSQDYGGNTIYF.

The chain uses TRBV5-6 and TRBJ1-1; D is ambiguous. Per germline, CDR1 SGHDT and CDR2 YYEEEE. The V and J ends lost 4 bases and 4 bases respectively, with 17 bases between them. This CDR3 has 15 residues. The DNA for the CDR3 is TGTGCCAGCAGCCCCGAAAACTTGGAGGGCACTGAAGCTTTCTTT. Translated: CASSPENLEGTEAFF.

The V gene is TRBV13, the J gene TRBJ1-6; TRBD1 aligns across 10 bases. Germline-derived CDR1 and CDR2 are PRHDT and FYEKMQ (reference sequence). Unmatched junction bases numbered 2, after V lost 4 bases and J lost 8 bases. The CDR3 is made up of 14 amino acids. For the CDR3, the DNA is TGTGCCAGCAGCTCCGGGACAGGGGATTCACCCCTCCACTTT. Amino acid sequence: CASSSGTGDSPLHF. The full variable domain, with the rest looked up from reference TRBV13 and TRBJ1-6, is AAGVIQSPRHLIKEKRETATLKCYPIPRHDTVYWYQQGPGQDPQFLISFYEKMQSDKGSIPDRFSAQQFSDYHSELNMSSLELGDSALYFCASSSGTGDSPLHFGNGTRLTVT.

The chain couples TRBV5-1 to TRBJ1-6; TRBD1 is a possible D gene (6 bases). Trimming cost V 2 bases and J 10 bases, with 13 bases left between them. Germline V gene lookup returns CDR1 SGHRS and CDR2 YFSETQ. The length of the CDR3 is 14 residues. CDR3 nucleotide sequence: TGCGCCAGCAGCTTTTCGGCGGGGGGCTCACCCCTCCACTTT. Protein product: CASSFSAGGSPLHF.